One sample yielded the 4 T cell receptor beta chains listed below, sequenced in a study of T cells in localized non-small cell lung cancer. The protocol was immunoSEQ multiplex PCR, while the TCRdb copy is restricted to in-frame clones and leaves out a portion. The repertoire consists of fewer than 50,000 clones, with approximately 80% occurring once and the leading ten covering approximately 8.6%. The input for sequencing was PBMCs, taken before any cancer treatment. Receptor source: a man aged 40-75 years with stage II lung adenocarcinoma.

By share of the sample, this clone is medium-sized (0.01 to 0.1%). The chain employs TRBV11-2 and TRBJ2-7; TRBD1 matches at 9 bases. The CDR3 has 16 amino acids. Unmatched junction bases numbered 10, after V lost 2 bases and J lost 5 bases. Germline-derived CDR1 and CDR2 are SGHAT and FQNNGV. The chain's CDR3 is CASSLRGGTGWNEQYF. In nucleotides, the CDR3 is TGTGCCAGCAGCTTACGGGGTGGGACAGGGTGGAACGAGCAGTACTTC.

This clone came up once. The rearrangement links TRBV15 to TRBJ2-3; D may be TRBD1 (5 bases). V shed 0 bases and J shed 3 bases, with 13 bases lying between them. This CDR3 is built from 16 residues. The germline CDR1 and CDR2 sequences are LNHNV and YYDKDF (reference sequence). The CDR3 is CATSRDSLQGTDTQYF. In nucleotides, the CDR3 is TGTGCCACCAGCAGAGATAGTTTGCAGGGAACAGATACGCAGTATTTT. The full variable domain, completed using reference TRBV15 and TRBJ2-3, is DAMVIQNPRYQVTQFGKPVTLSCSQTLNHNVMYWYQQKSSQAPKLLFHYYDKDFNNEADTPDNFQSRRPNTSFCFLDIRSPGLGDTAMYLCATSRDSLQGTDTQYFGPGTRLTVL.

This clone was observed a handful of times. V and J are TRBV6-1 and TRBJ2-1; D is perhaps TRBD1 (6 bases). The CDR3 runs 12 residues. CDR1 is MNHNS, CDR2 SASEGT, per germline. V was cut by 3 bases and J by 11 bases, with 11 bases left in between. CDR3: CASSEYQGQQFF. CDR3 in DNA: TGTGCCAGCAGTGAGTATCAGGGGCAGCAGTTCTTC.

This CDR3 is CASSLGRYNEQFF. The CDR3 nucleotides read TGTGCCAGCAGCTTAGGCCGCTACAATGAGCAGTTCTTC. The chain has TRBV7-9 and TRBJ2-1, with D unresolved. CDR3 length: 13 residues. CDR1 is SEHNR, CDR2 FQNEAQ, per germline (reference sequence). V lost 1 base and J 3 bases, leaving 4 bases between the germline ends.